This note documents a single T cell receptor (beta chain) sequence. This clonotype has at least ten counts. What this receptor recognizes is not known. No quality values exist for individual bases; no much larger clone is one base distant. V trim: 0 bases; J trim: 4 bases; unmatched bases: 7. Based on the germline V gene, the CDR1 and CDR2 sequences are SGHRS and YFSETQ. Including cysteine and phenylalanine, the CDR3 has 17 amino acids. The retained sequence is limited to the CDR3, 51 bases, with the frame set at the first base. This specimen comes from a study of HIV-infected children after antiretroviral therapy interruption (dated by TCRdb to about 2019). About the investigation overall: Eight children, all with CD4+ count above 500 and viral load below 50 copies/ml, were included, of whom four were on planned treatment interruption and four were on continuous treatment. The interruption group had a median age of 9.5 years, and the continuous treatment group had a median age of around 8 years. Most participating children had recorded exposure to EBV and CMV. Samples from the interruption arm were taken at week 0, at week 12, at the end of interruption (week 24 or 48), and about 3 years after the study ended. Continuous-treatment samples were analyzed from corresponding weeks 0, 48 and 150. Alongside measurements of thymic output, the study compared TCR repertoires of children on planned treatment interruption with TCR repertoires of children on continuous antiretroviral treatment. Summary of the overall study and its limitations: The naive CD4+ Gini coefficient rose by the end of treatment interruption, suggesting clonal expansion, and returned to baseline by 3 years. Minor non-naive CD45RA+ populations such as EMRA or stem memory cells might have been included among the sorted CD45RA+ naive cells. In naive CD4+ repertoires of PTI patients, CDR3 sharing between time points fell after interruption began; many sequences were shared between end of interruption and 3 years later. The low number of patients is a limitation and the data should be interpreted with caution.

Library method: 3' RACE. TCR libraries were built from RNA using a 3' RACE protocol with unique molecular identifiers to correct PCR amplification bias. Amplicon libraries were pooled in groups of up to 12 and sequenced on an Illumina MiSeq using v2 2x250 paired-end chemistry. The study's processing was this. Reads were processed with Decombinator for assignment of V and J genes and CDR3, and barcode-based correction of errors and PCR bias was applied. Before Gini coefficients were calculated with the R ineq package, the repertoires were subsampled to the same depth. Three approaches were used to assess CDR3 similarity: GLIPH, Hamming distance and a shared triplet metric. The raw public reads went through TCRdb reprocessing: fastp at Q25, MiXCR clone calling, in-frame beta chains kept. Here each entry gathers all rows of one CDR3 protein and keeps the most common genes and DNA. TCRdb's processing, not the authors', yielded these V and J calls. A total of tens of thousands of distinct CDR3 sequences appear in this sample, about 6% of them only once. Clones ranked in the top ten supply roughly 1% of the sample.

In light of the paper, this sample's treatment or condition label describes: PENTA 11 planned treatment interruption arm or continuous ART arm. The participants were children from the United Kingdom between 2 and 15 years old who had been on ART with at least three drugs for 24 weeks or longer. Cryopreserved PBMCs containing at least 5 million viable cells were required, and a handful of candidate patients were excluded because of low viable PBMC yield. Using a FACSAria III cell sorter, naive CD4+ CD45RA+ CD45RO- T cells were FACS-sorted out of thawed PBMCs. Sorted cells were fixed, and RNA was extracted using the RNeasy FFPE kit followed by the RNeasy Micro kit.

This receptor was identified in a pool of human donors with HIV. This specimen consisted of CD45RA+ CD4+ T cells from PBMCs, pooled from several time points, obtained from a donor given antiretroviral therapy, either interrupted or continuous. The cell subset or site label on this specimen signifies: naive CD4+ CD45RA+ CD45RO- T cells. The sequence joins TRBV5-1 to TRBJ2-1; the central 10 bases match TRBD2. The DNA is as follows: TGCGCCAGCAGCTTGGCCGGGACTAGCGATCATTACAATGAGCAGTTCTTC. The encoded protein is CASSLAGTSDHYNEQFF.